This T cell receptor (beta chain) was sequenced in a study of cytomegalovirus exposure and HLA in healthy donors. Broader study findings: The study had only CMV serostatus as immune exposure information.

PCR primers comprised 60 Vbeta and 13 Jbeta primers. Generated by immunoSEQ multiplex PCR, the TCRdb table keeps only in-frame clones and is missing some. The sample lists some 140,000 clones; approximately 70% were seen once. In regard to this clone: Its antigen is not known.

V was pared by 5 bases and J by 5 bases, with 10 bases of the junction left unmatched. This CDR3 contains 15 residues. Germline CDR1 and CDR2: SGHTA and FQGNSA. This receptor was identified in a middle-aged woman in good health and CMV-seronegative. Specimen: PBMCs. The chain is built from TRBV7-2 and TRBJ2-3; 7 positions agree with TRBD2. The CDR3 DNA sequence: TGTGCCAGCAGCCCCCCGGGACTACCTGGAGATACGCAGTATTTT. Protein sequence: CASSPPGLPGDTQYF.